The sequence of this T cell receptor beta chain was determined in a study of technical replicates of blood from a handful of donors (dated by TCRdb to 2016 to 2017). Of note for this clone: Its antigen target is currently unknown. No qualities accompany the bases; no much larger clone lies one base away.

CDR1 and CDR2 were assigned from the germline V gene as MNHEY and SVGAGI. V and J lose 6 bases and 7 bases, and a span of 10 bases separates them. The CDR3 sequence holds 12 residues, the cysteine and phenylalanine included. CDR3 DNA only is kept here, 36 bases in frame from base 1. Receptors were amplified or captured by the immunoSEQ multiplex PCR assay. TCRdb obtained this table from immuneACCESS and retained in-frame rearrangements with V and J assigned. These tables miss some clones; where compared with another copy, unresolved V genes account for less than half of the shortfall, and the remainder is unexplained. This sample holds about 68,000 clones; less than 98% were observed only once. 0.25% to 0.3% of the sample goes to the ten largest clones.

Sequenced input: T cells isolated from PBMCs. The rearranged segments are TRBV6-5 and TRBJ2-1, with the D gene uncertain. The sequence came from a human donor in good health. The CDR3: CASRSLENEQFF. The DNA reads TGTGCCAGCAGATCTCTAGAGAATGAGCAGTTCTTC.